This entry concerns a single T cell receptor beta chain. The data derive from a study of radiation and T cells in renal cell carcinoma. Documented time point: blood 4 weeks post-SBRT, at nephrectomy. Treatment indicated: 15 Gy SBRT to primary tumor, nephrectomy 4 weeks later. Nephrectomy followed 15 Gy stereotactic body radiation by 4 weeks. Clear cell pathology was present in this patient's renal cell carcinoma. Repertoires were generated with immunoSEQ multiplex PCR, while TCRdb's copy carries only in-frame clones and drops some. Among over 85,000 clones listed, approximately 80% were seen once. This CDR3 has 15 amino acids. V was pared by 0 bases and J by 0 bases, with 9 bases between. Germline values: CDR1 SGHRS, CDR2 YFSETQ.

Source: blood, taken from a patient whose treatment included radiotherapy and nephrectomy. This TCR was recovered from a man in his fifties or sixties with renal cell carcinoma. This chain uses TRBV5-1 with TRBJ1-1, with a possible D match to TRBD1 (6 bases). CDR3 protein: CASSLVGAMNTEAFF. The DNA of the CDR3 is TGCGCCAGCAGCTTGGTGGGGGCAATGAACACTGAAGCTTTCTTT.